The 24 T cell receptor beta chains in this list originate from one sample, sequenced in a study of blood T cell repertoires in COVID-19. Profiling relied on immunoSEQ multiplex PCR, and the TCRdb table lists in-frame clones only, not all of them. The sample holds about 260,000 clones, roughly 85% seen once. Sequenced material: peripheral blood. The receptors stem from a human donor in a cohort sampled during active COVID-19.

The chain carries TRBV28 and TRBJ2-1, with a possible D match to TRBD1 (5 bases). V dropped 0 bases and J dropped 1 base, with 16 bases sitting between them. This CDR3 is 18 amino acids long. Per the germline V gene, CDR1 is MDHEN and CDR2 is SYDVKM. Here the CDR3 reads CASSLWWVETESYNEQFF. The DNA of the CDR3 is TGTGCCAGCAGTTTATGGTGGGTGGAGACAGAGTCCTACAATGAGCAGTTCTTC.

J is TRBJ2-2 and V is TRBV18; 8 bases align to TRBD2. Germline V gene sequence: CDR1 KGHSH, CDR2 LQKENI. The CDR3 covers 16 residues. Trimming cost V 1 base and J 6 bases; bases outside gene matches: 7. CDR3 loop: CASSPLETSDSGELFF. CDR3 DNA sequence: TGTGCCAGCTCACCACTCGAGACTAGCGATTCCGGGGAGCTGTTTTTT.

This clone has just one count. The chain links TRBV2 to TRBJ2-7, with D possibly matching TRBD2 (6 bases). The V end lost 3 bases, the J end lost 0 bases, and 12 bases lay between the germline ends. The CDR3 totals 15 residues. Germline-derived CDR1 and CDR2 are SNHLY and FYNNEI. The CDR3 is CASSESGLPSYEQYF. The CDR3 DNA reads as TGTGCCAGCAGTGAGTCGGGACTCCCCTCCTACGAGCAGTACTTC.

The chain employs TRBV28 and TRBJ2-1, with 8 bases identical to TRBD1. The germline gives CDR1 MDHEN, CDR2 SYDVKM. Unmatched junction bases numbered 16, after V lost 6 bases and J lost 0 bases. The CDR3 extends over 19 amino acids. CDR3 in amino acids: CASSPPVRGRIGSYNEQFF. CDR3 DNA sequence: TGTGCCAGCAGCCCCCCTGTCAGGGGGCGGATAGGCTCCTACAATGAGCAGTTCTTC.

This chain joins TRBV18 and TRBJ1-4; TRBD1 matches 9 bases. V was pared by 6 bases and J by 5 bases, with 4 bases of the junction left unmatched. The CDR3 consists of 14 residues. Germline-derived CDR1 and CDR2 are KGHSH and LQKENI. CDR3: CASSRGTGNEKLFF. DNA of the CDR3: TGTGCCAGCTCCCGTGGGACAGGGAATGAAAAACTGTTTTTT.

Concerning this clone itself: The sample carries other DNA sequences with the same CDR3. This sequence joins TRBV12-3 or TRBV12-4 and TRBJ2-5; 7 nucleotides agree with TRBD1. CDR3 length: 13 amino acids. Trimming took 6 bases from V and 3 from J; bases not matched to a gene: 4. CDR3 nucleotides: TGTGCCAGCAGCCCCGGGACAGAAGAGACCCAGTACTTC. Amino acid sequence: CASSPGTEETQYF.

The CDR3 DNA is TGTGCCACCAGCAGAGATTTGGGCAGGGTAGCAGATACGCAGTATTTT. Its protein product is CATSRDLGRVADTQYF. The chain links TRBV15 to TRBJ2-3; D perhaps matches TRBD1 (5 bases). V gave up 0 bases and J gave up 4 bases, with 14 bases separating them. CDR3 length equals 16 residues. Germline V gives CDR1 LNHNV, CDR2 YYDKDF (reference sequence).

The V and J genes are TRBV5-6 and TRBJ2-1; possible D gene TRBD2, 5 bases. Trimming took 0 bases from V and 6 from J, leaving 7 bases between them. The CDR3 length is 13 residues. Germline CDR1 reads SGHDT; CDR2 reads YYEEEE. DNA for the CDR3: TGTGCCAGCAGCTTGGGCGGGCTCAATGAGCAGTTCTTC. Its protein product is CASSLGGLNEQFF.

The chain couples TRBV27 to TRBJ2-7; 9 positions match TRBD2. The V gene end was trimmed by 6 bases and the J gene end by 2 bases; junction bases not matched to a gene: 11. The CDR3 contains 16 residues. Germline values: CDR1 MNHEY, CDR2 SMNVEV (reference sequence). This CDR3 reads CASSRLIAGEPYEQYF. CDR3 coding DNA: TGTGCCAGCAGCCGGCTCATAGCGGGAGAACCCTACGAGCAGTACTTC.

The CDR3 loop is CASSPTSASTDTQYF. CDR3 nucleotide sequence: TGTGCCAGCAGCCCTACTAGCGCTAGCACAGATACGCAGTATTTT. The chain links TRBV3-1 (or the pseudogene TRBV3-2) to TRBJ2-3, with 7 nucleotides matching TRBD2. This CDR3 contains 15 residues. CDR1 is LGHDT, CDR2 YNNKEL, per germline (reference sequence). J gave up 0 bases and V 4 bases, and 4 bases lay outside the gene matches.

This clone was recorded once. This chain joins TRBV7-2 and TRBJ2-3, with 10 bases lining up with TRBD2. In germline, CDR1 is SGHTA, CDR2 FQGNSA. The CDR3 runs to 15 residues. The ends lost 0 bases at V and 5 bases at J; junction bases unmatched: 2. The CDR3 region is CASSLASGRGDTQYF. Written as DNA, the CDR3 is TGTGCCAGCAGCTTAGCAAGCGGGAGGGGAGATACGCAGTATTTT.

This clone was seen only once. The V gene is TRBV7-3, the J gene TRBJ1-1; D is uncertain. The germline V gene has CDR1 SGHTA and CDR2 FQGTGA. V lost 5 bases and J 3 bases, leaving 13 bases between the germline ends. CDR3 length: 14 amino acids. The CDR3 nucleotides are TGTGCCAGCAGCGAGCGACCCGGGGACACTGAAGCTTTCTTT. Translating gives CASSERPGDTEAFF.

The chain recombines TRBV9 with TRBJ2-7, with D tentatively TRBD1 (6 bases). Trimming took off 7 bases at V and 3 bases at J, with 20 bases between the two ends. This CDR3 is 15 amino acids long. Per germline, CDR1 SGDLS and CDR2 YYNGEE. The CDR3 is CASSREVRGGYEQYF. CDR3 in DNA: TGTGCCAGCTCCCGTGAGGTCAGGGGTGGCTACGAGCAGTACTTC.

This chain joins TRBV7-2 and TRBJ2-7; 7 bases are a match to TRBD2. V lost 5 bases and J lost 2; bases outside the gene matches: 3. This CDR3 is 13 amino acids long. Germline loops: CDR1 SGHTA, CDR2 FQGNSA. The CDR3 sequence is CASSTSGTYEQYF. The CDR3 bases are TGTGCCAGCAGCACAAGCGGGACCTACGAGCAGTACTTC.

The table lists this clone with a count of one. V gene TRBV7-2 combines with J gene TRBJ1-5; no definite D call. Germline assignment: CDR1 SGHTA and CDR2 FQGNSA. V lost 5 bases, J lost 0 bases, and 11 bases lay in between. The CDR3 is made up of 15 amino acids. The chain's CDR3 is CASSTALYSNQPQHF. DNA for the CDR3: TGTGCCAGCAGCACTGCCCTATATAGCAATCAGCCCCAGCATTTT.

The CDR3 sequence is CASMGGATDTQYF. In DNA, the CDR3 is TGTGCCAGCATGGGGGGTGCCACAGATACGCAGTATTTT. The chain combines TRBV2 with TRBJ2-3; D is possibly TRBD2 (6 bases). Looked up from germline, CDR1 is SNHLY and CDR2 is FYNNEI. This CDR3 has 13 amino acids. V was cut by 7 bases and J by 2 bases, with 10 bases left in between.

The rearrangement joins TRBV6-1 to TRBJ2-2; D possibly corresponds to TRBD2 (6 bases). Deletions cut 8 bases from V and 6 bases from J, with 22 bases between. The CDR3 is 16 residues long. CDR1 MNHNS and CDR2 SASEGT come from the germline V gene. The CDR3 sequence is CASRVGASSGAGELFF. For the CDR3, the DNA is TGTGCCAGCCGTGTCGGGGCTAGTAGCGGCGCCGGGGAGCTGTTTTTT.

The chain recombines TRBV10-2 with TRBJ2-5; D not certain. The CDR3 extends over 11 amino acids. Trimming shortened V by 7 bases and J by 1 base, and 4 bases separated the two germline ends. Germline V gives CDR1 WSHSY, CDR2 SAAADI. CDR3 loop: CASTGQETQYF. The CDR3 region has the DNA TGCGCCAGCACGGGCCAAGAGACCCAGTACTTC.

The chain is built from TRBV7-3 and TRBJ2-1; perhaps TRBD2 as D (6 bases). This CDR3 has 16 amino acids. The V end lost 5 bases, the J end lost 7 bases, and 21 bases lay between the germline ends. The germline CDR1 and CDR2 sequences are SGHTA and FQGTGA. The CDR3 DNA reads TGTGCCAGCAGCACCCTTCCGGGACTCGGTATGAATGAGCAGTTCTTC. It specifies CASSTLPGLGMNEQFF.

J is TRBJ2-1 and V is TRBV3-1 (or the pseudogene TRBV3-2); tentative D call: TRBD2 (5 bases). Trimming pared 5 bases from V and 10 bases from J, leaving 15 bases between. This CDR3 region has 13 residues. In germline, CDR1 is LGHDT, CDR2 YNNKEL (reference sequence). In DNA form, the CDR3 reads TGTGCCAGCAGCAGGACGGACTTTCGAGAGCAGTTCTTC. It codes for CASSRTDFREQFF.

DNA of the CDR3: TGCAGTGCTAGTGCATCAACTAATGAAAAACTGTTTTTT. This encodes CSASASTNEKLFF. This chain uses TRBV20-1 with TRBJ1-4; D not certain. Trimming removed 3 bases from V and 0 bases from J, with 5 bases in between. The CDR3 length is 13 residues. Germline V CDR1 and CDR2: DFQATT, SNEGSKA (reference sequence).

This chain joins TRBV5-8 and TRBJ1-1; D may be TRBD1 (6 bases). CDR3 length equals 12 residues. Looked up from germline, CDR1 is SGHTS and CDR2 is YDEGEE. V was clipped by 2 bases and J by 8 bases, with 10 bases between them. The CDR3 DNA sequence: TGTGCCAGCAGCTTACAGGGTCTAGAAGCTTTCTTT. It translates to CASSLQGLEAFF.

The chain uses TRBV5-1 and TRBJ1-1; D not certain. Germline CDR1 reads SGHRS; CDR2 reads YFSETQ. V was shortened by 4 bases and J by 6 bases, with 13 bases between the two germline ends. The CDR3 is 13 amino acids. The CDR3 nucleotides read TGCGCCAGCAGCCCGATAGGGAGCGCTGAAGCTTTCTTT. Its translation is CASSPIGSAEAFF.

The chain employs TRBV18 and TRBJ1-1; TRBD1 matches 8 bases. The CDR3 covers 13 residues. Germline lookup yields CDR1 KGHSH and CDR2 LQKENI. V was clipped by 5 bases and J by 10 bases; unmatched bases: 9. For the CDR3, the DNA is TGTGCCAGCTCATCCTTGGACAGGGCGGGAGCTTTCTTT. Translation gives CASSSLDRAGAFF.